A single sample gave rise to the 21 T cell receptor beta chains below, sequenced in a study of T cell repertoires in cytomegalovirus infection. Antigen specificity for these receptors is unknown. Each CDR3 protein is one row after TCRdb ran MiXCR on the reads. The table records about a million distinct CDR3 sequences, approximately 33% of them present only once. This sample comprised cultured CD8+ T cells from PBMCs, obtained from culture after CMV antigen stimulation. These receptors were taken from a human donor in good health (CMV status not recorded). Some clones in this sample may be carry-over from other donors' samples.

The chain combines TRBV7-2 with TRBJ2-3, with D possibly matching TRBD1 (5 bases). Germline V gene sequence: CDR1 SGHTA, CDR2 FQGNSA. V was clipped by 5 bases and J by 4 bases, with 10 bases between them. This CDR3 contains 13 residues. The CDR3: CASSPWGPDTQYF. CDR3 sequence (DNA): TGTGCCAGCAGCCCTTGGGGCCCAGATACGCAGTATTTT.

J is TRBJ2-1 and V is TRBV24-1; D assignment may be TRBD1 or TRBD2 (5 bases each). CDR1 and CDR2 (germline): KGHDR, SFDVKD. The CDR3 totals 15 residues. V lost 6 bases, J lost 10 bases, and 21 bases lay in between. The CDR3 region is CATSNSGTTGFEQFF. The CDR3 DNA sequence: TGTGCCACCAGTAACTCCGGGACGACCGGATTCGAGCAGTTCTTC.

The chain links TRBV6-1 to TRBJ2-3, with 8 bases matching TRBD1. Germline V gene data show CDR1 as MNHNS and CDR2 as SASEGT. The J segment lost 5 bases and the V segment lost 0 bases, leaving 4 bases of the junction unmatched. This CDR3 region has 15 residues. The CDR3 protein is CASSEAGQEQDTQYF. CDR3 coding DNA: TGTGCCAGCAGTGAAGCGGGACAGGAACAAGATACGCAGTATTTT.

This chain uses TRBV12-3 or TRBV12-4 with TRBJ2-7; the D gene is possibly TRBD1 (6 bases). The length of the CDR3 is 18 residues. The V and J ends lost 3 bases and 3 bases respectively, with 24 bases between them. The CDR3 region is CASSFEVGPLQGYYEQYV. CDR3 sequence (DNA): TGTGCCAGCAGTTTCGAGGTTGGTCCCTTGCAGGGGTACTACGAGCAGTACGTC.

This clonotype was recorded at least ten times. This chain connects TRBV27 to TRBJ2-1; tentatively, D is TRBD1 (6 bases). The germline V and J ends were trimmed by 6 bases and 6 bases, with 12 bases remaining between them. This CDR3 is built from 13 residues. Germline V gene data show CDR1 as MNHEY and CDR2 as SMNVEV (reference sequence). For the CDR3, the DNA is TGTGCCAGCAGCTTGCAGGGGTTCAATGAGCAGTTCTTC. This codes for CASSLQGFNEQFF.

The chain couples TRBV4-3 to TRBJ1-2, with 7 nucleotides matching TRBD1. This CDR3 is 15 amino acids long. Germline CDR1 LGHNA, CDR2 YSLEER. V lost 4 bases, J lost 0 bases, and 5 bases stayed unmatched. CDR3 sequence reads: CASSPGQLANYGYTF. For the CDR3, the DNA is TGCGCCAGCAGCCCGGGACAGCTAGCTAACTATGGCTACACCTTC.

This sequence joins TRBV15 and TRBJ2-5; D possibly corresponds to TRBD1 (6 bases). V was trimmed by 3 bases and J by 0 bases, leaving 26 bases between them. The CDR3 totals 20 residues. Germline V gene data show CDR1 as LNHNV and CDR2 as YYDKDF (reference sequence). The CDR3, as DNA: TGTGCCACCAGCAGGGGGGAACTTACCTCGGACAGTAAAAACCAAGAGACCCAGTACTTC. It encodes CATSRGELTSDSKNQETQYF.

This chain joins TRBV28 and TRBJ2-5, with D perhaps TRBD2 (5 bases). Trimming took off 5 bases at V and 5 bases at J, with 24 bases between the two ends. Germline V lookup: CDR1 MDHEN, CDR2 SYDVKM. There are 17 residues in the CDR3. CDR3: CASSPDYSTRRWETQYF. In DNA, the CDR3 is TGTGCCAGCAGTCCCGACTACTCGACTCGAAGATGGGAGACCCAGTACTTC.

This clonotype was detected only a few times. The CDR3 sequence: CASSPGLGGNEQFF. CDR3 coding DNA: TGTGCCAGCAGTCCCGGCCTGGGGGGCAATGAGCAGTTCTTC. The V call is TRBV12-3 or TRBV12-4, the J call TRBJ2-1; tentatively, D is TRBD2 (6 bases). The CDR3 has 14 residues. V lost 5 bases and J lost 6, with 14 bases in between.

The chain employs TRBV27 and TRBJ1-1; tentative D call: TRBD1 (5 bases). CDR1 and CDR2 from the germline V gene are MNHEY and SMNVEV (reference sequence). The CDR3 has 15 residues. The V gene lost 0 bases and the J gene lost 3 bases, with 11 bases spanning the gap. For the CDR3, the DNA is TGTGCCAGCAGTTTATCTCCACAGGCGTACACTGAAGCTTTCTTT. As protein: CASSLSPQAYTEAFF.

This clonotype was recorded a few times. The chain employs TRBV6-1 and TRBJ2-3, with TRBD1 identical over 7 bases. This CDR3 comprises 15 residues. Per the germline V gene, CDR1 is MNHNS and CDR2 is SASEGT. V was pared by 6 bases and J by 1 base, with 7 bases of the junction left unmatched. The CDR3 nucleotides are TGTGCCAGCAGCGCCTGGACAGGACGCACAGATACGCAGTATTTT. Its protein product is CASSAWTGRTDTQYF.

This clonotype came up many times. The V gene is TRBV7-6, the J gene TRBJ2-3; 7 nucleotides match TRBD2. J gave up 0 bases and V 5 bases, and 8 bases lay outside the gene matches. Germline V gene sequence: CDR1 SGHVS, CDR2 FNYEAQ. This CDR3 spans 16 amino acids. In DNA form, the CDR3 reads TGTGCCAGCAGCCTGGGATCTAGCGGCAGCACAGATACGCAGTATTTT. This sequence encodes CASSLGSSGSTDTQYF.

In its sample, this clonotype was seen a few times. The CDR3 here is CASSLPTSGDTYNEQFF. The CDR3 region has the DNA TGTGCCAGCAGCCTCCCGACTAGCGGGGATACCTACAATGAGCAGTTCTTC. This chain links TRBV7-6 with TRBJ2-1, with 11 bases lining up with TRBD2. The V gene end was trimmed by 5 bases and the J gene end by 2 bases; junction bases not matched to a gene: 8. The CDR3 is 17 amino acids. Looked up from germline, CDR1 is SGHVS and CDR2 is FNYEAQ.

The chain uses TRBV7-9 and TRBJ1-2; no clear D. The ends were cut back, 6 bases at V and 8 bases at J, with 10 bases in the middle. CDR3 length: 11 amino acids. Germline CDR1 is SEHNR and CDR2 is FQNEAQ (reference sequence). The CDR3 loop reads CASRRTYGYTF. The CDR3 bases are TGTGCCAGCAGGCGGACTTACGGCTACACCTTC. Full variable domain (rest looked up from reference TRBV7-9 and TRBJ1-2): DTGVSQNPRHKITKRGQNVTFRCDPISEHNRLYWYRQTLGQGPEFLTYFQNEAQLEKSRLLSDRFSAERPKGSFSTLEIQRTEQGDSAMYLCASRRTYGYTFGSGTRLTVV.

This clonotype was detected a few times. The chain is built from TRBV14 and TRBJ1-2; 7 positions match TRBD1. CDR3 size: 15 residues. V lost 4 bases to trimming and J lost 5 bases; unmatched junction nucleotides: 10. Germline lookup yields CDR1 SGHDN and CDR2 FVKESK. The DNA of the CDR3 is TGTGCCAGCAGCCCAGCTCGACAGGGCCGATATGGCTACACCTTC. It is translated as CASSPARQGRYGYTF.

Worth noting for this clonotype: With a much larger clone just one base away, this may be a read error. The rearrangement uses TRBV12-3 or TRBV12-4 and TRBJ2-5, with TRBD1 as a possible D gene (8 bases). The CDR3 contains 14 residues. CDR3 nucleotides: TGTGTCAGCAGCGGGACAGGCACCCAAGAGACCCAGTACTTC. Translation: CVSSGTGTQETQYF.

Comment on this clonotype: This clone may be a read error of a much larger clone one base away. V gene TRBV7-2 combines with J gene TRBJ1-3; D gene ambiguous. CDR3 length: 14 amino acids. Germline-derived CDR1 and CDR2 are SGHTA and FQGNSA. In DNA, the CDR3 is TGTGCCAGCAGTGGGAATCCCTCTGGAAACACCGTATATTTT. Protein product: CASSGNPSGNTVYF.

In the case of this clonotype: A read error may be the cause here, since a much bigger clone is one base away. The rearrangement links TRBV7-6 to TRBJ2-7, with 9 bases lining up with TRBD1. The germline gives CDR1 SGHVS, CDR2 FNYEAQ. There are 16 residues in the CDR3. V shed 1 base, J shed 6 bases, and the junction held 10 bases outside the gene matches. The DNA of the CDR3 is TGTGCCAGCAGCTTAGGCGCGAGGACAGGGGCTGGCGAGCAGTACGTC. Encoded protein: CASSLGARTGAGEQYV.

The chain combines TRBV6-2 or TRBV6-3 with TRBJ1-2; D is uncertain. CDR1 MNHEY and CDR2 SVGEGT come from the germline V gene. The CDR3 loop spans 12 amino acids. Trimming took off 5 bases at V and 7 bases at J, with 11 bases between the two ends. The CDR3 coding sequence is TGTGCCAGCAGTCTCCATAATCGTGGCTACACCTTC. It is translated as CASSLHNRGYTF.

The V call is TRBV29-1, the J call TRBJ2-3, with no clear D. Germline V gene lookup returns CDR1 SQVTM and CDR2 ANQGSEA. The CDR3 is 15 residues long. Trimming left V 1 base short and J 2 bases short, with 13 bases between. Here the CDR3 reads CSVEVPAWITDTQYF. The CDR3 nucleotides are TGCAGCGTTGAAGTTCCTGCGTGGATCACAGATACGCAGTATTTT.

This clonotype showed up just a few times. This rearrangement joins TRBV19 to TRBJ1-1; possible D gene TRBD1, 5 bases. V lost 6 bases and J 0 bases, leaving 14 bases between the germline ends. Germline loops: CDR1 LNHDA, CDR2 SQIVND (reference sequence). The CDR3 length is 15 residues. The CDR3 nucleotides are TGTGCCAGTAGCCGCCGGGGCCTCATGAACACTGAAGCTTTCTTT. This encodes CASSRRGLMNTEAFF.